This T cell receptor beta chain was captured by sequencing in a study of radiotherapy plus CTLA-4 blockade in lung cancer (dated by TCRdb to the late 2010s). Study-level background: Objective responses were observed in 15% to 20% of enrolled patients, and disease control was achieved in less than 35%. The paper's findings and limits, for the study overall: Early dynamic changes in blood T cell clones, together with increased serum interferon-beta after radiation, were reported as the strongest predictors of response. After treatment with radiotherapy and ipilimumab, TCR clones that came from tumors expanded in the peripheral blood.

V gives up 6 bases and J gives up 1 base, and the segment between their germline ends measures 6 bases. CDR1 is given as MNHEY and CDR2 as SVGAGI, both from the germline V gene. Taken from cysteine to phenylalanine, the CDR3 has 12 residues. Only the CDR3 region is kept as DNA, spanning 36 bases read in frame from base 1. In this study, focal radiation therapy paired with CTLA-4 blockade (ipilimumab) was tested in patients who had chemo-refractory metastatic non-small-cell lung cancer. The receptor library was made with the immunoSEQ multiplex PCR assay. TCRdb's version of the immuneACCESS table is confined to in-frame rearrangements and falls short of the full clone set. An unresolved V gene accounts for under half of the shortfall where checked; the remainder is of unknown origin. The sample records 35,000 to 40,000 clones, 86% of which are singletons. Around a fifth of the sample belongs to the ten largest clones.

A word on this clone: Its binding antigen is unknown. No much larger clonotype is one base removed from it; base qualities were not supplied.

This sequence was found in a human donor with non-small cell lung cancer whose response to radiotherapy plus ipilimumab could not be evaluated. The chain is encoded by TRBV6-5 joined to TRBJ1-1; the D gene cannot be resolved reliably. The sequences come from peripheral blood, collected from a patient treated with radiotherapy plus ipilimumab. This receptor has the CDR3 CASRRGNTEAFF. The base sequence is TGTGCCAGCAGGAGAGGGAACACTGAAGCTTTCTTT.